The 27 T cell receptor beta chains in this list originate from one sample, sequenced in a study of tumor T cells in aggressive B-cell lymphoma. Profiling relied on immunoSEQ multiplex PCR, and the TCRdb table lists in-frame clones only, not all of them. The sample lists 300 or so clones, roughly 80% occurring once. Sequences were obtained from tumor tissue. These TCRs come from an adult with diffuse large B cell lymphoma.

This chain connects TRBV11-3 to TRBJ2-5; TRBD2 agrees at 8 bases. CDR1 and CDR2 from the germline V gene are SGHNT and YENEEA. V shed 5 bases, J shed 0 bases, and the junction held 5 bases outside the gene matches. The CDR3 is 15 amino acids. The CDR3 nucleotides read TGTGCCAGCAGCCGCGGGGGGACCTACCAAGAGACCCAGTACTTC. Protein: CASSRGGTYQETQYF.

The table lists this clone with a few counts. The chain links TRBV7-8 to TRBJ1-5; D gene unclear. CDR3 length equals 15 residues. Trimming left V 0 bases short and J 0 bases short, with 6 bases between. CDR1 is SGHVS, CDR2 FQNEAQ, per germline. CDR3 sequence: CASSLASFSNQPQHF. Here the CDR3 DNA reads TGTGCCAGCAGCTTAGCTAGTTTTAGCAATCAGCCCCAGCATTTT. The full variable domain, its missing parts supplied by reference TRBV7-8 and TRBJ1-5, is GAGVSQSPRYKVAKRGQDVALRCDPISGHVSLFWYQQALGQGPEFLTYFQNEAQLDKSGLPSDRFFAERPEGSVSTLKIQRTQQEDSAVYLCASSLASFSNQPQHFGDGTRLSIL.

V is TRBV9 and J is TRBJ1-1; possibly TRBD1 for D (5 bases). CDR3 length: 13 amino acids. Trimming removed 3 bases at V and 1 base at J, with 7 bases between. Germline V gene lookup returns CDR1 SGDLS and CDR2 YYNGEE. The CDR3 loop reads CASSATGNTEAFF. The CDR3 DNA is TGTGCCAGCAGCGCTACAGGGAACACTGAAGCTTTCTTT.

The chain joins TRBV7-9 to TRBJ1-2; no reliable D call. Germline V gene lookup returns CDR1 SEHNR and CDR2 FQNEAQ (reference sequence). V lost 3 bases and J lost 3, with 2 bases in between. The CDR3 runs 11 residues. The CDR3 DNA reads TGTGCCAGCAGCTTCGACTATGGCTACACCTTC. This codes for CASSFDYGYTF.

This rearrangement joins TRBV7-9 to TRBJ2-1; possibly TRBD2 for D (6 bases). Trimming pared 3 bases from V and 0 bases from J, leaving 9 bases between. CDR1 and CDR2 (germline): SEHNR, FQNEAQ (reference sequence). CDR3 length: 15 residues. The CDR3 coding sequence is TGTGCCAGCAGCTTGCACGGGAGCTCCTACAATGAGCAGTTCTTC. Translating gives CASSLHGSSYNEQFF.

J is TRBJ2-5 and V is TRBV15, with 9 bases matching TRBD2. This CDR3 has 13 amino acids. Germline CDR1 LNHNV, CDR2 YYDKDF (reference sequence). J was trimmed by 5 bases and V by 4 bases; bases with no gene match: 2. The CDR3 reads CATSTLAGETQYF. For the CDR3, the DNA is TGTGCCACCAGCACACTAGCGGGCGAGACCCAGTACTTC. The variable domain in full, with the rest retrieved from reference TRBV15 and TRBJ2-5, is DAMVIQNPRYQVTQFGKPVTLSCSQTLNHNVMYWYQQKSSQAPKLLFHYYDKDFNNEADTPDNFQSRRPNTSFCFLDIRSPGLGDTAMYLCATSTLAGETQYFGPGTRLLVL.

The rearrangement uses TRBV6-5 and TRBJ1-4, with D maybe TRBD1 (6 bases). The CDR3 covers 13 residues. Per the germline V gene, CDR1 is MNHEY and CDR2 is SVGAGI. Trimming removed 6 bases from V and 8 bases from J, with 13 bases in between. The CDR3 reads CASRGGGYEKLFF. The CDR3 DNA reads as TGTGCCAGCAGGGGAGGGGGTTACGAAAAACTGTTTTTT.

This sequence joins TRBV5-1 and TRBJ1-2; no clear D. Trimming left V 0 bases short and J 7 bases short, with 10 bases between. CDR1 and CDR2 (germline): SGHRS, YFSETQ. The CDR3 spans 13 residues. The CDR3 reads CASSLDAVSGYTF. The DNA of the CDR3 is TGCGCCAGCAGCTTGGACGCAGTATCTGGCTACACCTTC.

The chain carries TRBV10-2 and TRBJ2-7; TRBD1 agrees at 9 bases. The CDR3 extends over 13 amino acids. After removal of 7 bases from V and 1 base from J, the junction contained 2 bases not matched to a gene. CDR1 and CDR2 from the germline V gene are WSHSY and SAAADI. CDR3 loop: CASIDRGSYEQYF. CDR3 bases: TGCGCCAGCATTGACAGGGGGTCCTACGAGCAGTACTTC.

This clone has just a few counts. The chain has TRBV19 and TRBJ2-5, with D maybe TRBD1 (6 bases). Trimming removed 1 base from V and 3 bases from J, with 6 bases in between. The CDR3 is 13 residues long. Germline V gives CDR1 LNHDA, CDR2 SQIVND (reference sequence). The CDR3 bases are TGTGCCAGTAGTATAGGGACAGAAGAGACCCAGTACTTC. Translation gives CASSIGTEETQYF.

The J gene is TRBJ1-6, the V gene TRBV7-6; 8 bases agree with TRBD1. The CDR3 has 14 residues. The junction had 2 bases not matched to a gene; V was cut back by 4 bases and J by 6 bases. The germline V gene encodes CDR1 SGHVS and CDR2 FNYEAQ. CDR3 nucleotides: TGTGCCAGCAGCTCCGACAGGGGTAATTCACCCCTCCACTTT. The encoded protein is CASSSDRGNSPLHF.

The J gene is TRBJ2-5, the V gene TRBV18, with 8 positions matching TRBD2. CDR1 is KGHSH and CDR2 is LQKENI in the germline V gene. V dropped 3 bases and J dropped 2; count of bases not matched to a gene: 8. The CDR3 has 16 residues. The CDR3 region has the DNA TGTGCCAGCTCACCGGGAGCGGGGGCCCTACAAGAGACCCAGTACTTC. This codes for CASSPGAGALQETQYF.

This chain joins TRBV11-3 and TRBJ2-7; 9 bases align to TRBD1. The CDR3 contains 13 residues. Per the germline V gene, CDR1 is SGHNT and CDR2 is YENEEA. CDR3 DNA: TGTGTTAGCAGCTTGGGACAGGGCTACGAGCAGTACTTC. This translates into CVSSLGQGYEQYF.

This sequence joins TRBV28 and TRBJ2-2; 9 nucleotides align to TRBD2. This CDR3 region has 14 residues. CDR1 is MDHEN and CDR2 is SYDVKM in the germline V gene. The junction had 3 bases not matched to a gene; V was cut back by 5 bases and J by 5 bases. The CDR3 nucleotides read TGTGCCAGCAGTGCTAGCGGGGAGACCGGGGAGCTGTTTTTT. Its protein is CASSASGETGELFF. Variable domain in full (rest from reference TRBV28 and TRBJ2-2): DVKVTQSSRYLVKRTGEKVFLECVQDMDHENMFWYRQDPGLGLRLIYFSYDVKMKEKGDIPEGYSVSREKKERFSLILESASTNQTSMYLCASSASGETGELFFGEGSRLTVL.

Concerning this clone itself: An end of the junction differs from the germline gene, which may be a read error. V usage is TRBV13 and J usage is TRBJ1-1; D call uncertain. The CDR3 runs 14 residues. Germline values: CDR1 PRHDT, CDR2 FYEKMQ (reference sequence). CDR3 region: CASSSGYPNTEVFF. The CDR3 DNA follows: TGTGCCAGCAGCTCGGGATACCCCAACACTGAAGTTTTCTTT.

The chain joins TRBV6-4 to TRBJ1-1; D is unclear. Trimming took 5 bases from V and 1 from J, leaving 11 bases between them. The CDR3 length is 14 residues. Germline V gene sequence: CDR1 MRHNA, CDR2 SNTAGT. The CDR3 sequence is CASSTSPGNTEAFF. CDR3 DNA: TGTGCCAGCAGTACCTCTCCAGGGAACACTGAAGCTTTCTTT.

About this clone: One end of the junction is discordant with germline, which a read error may explain. This chain links TRBV11-3 with TRBJ2-3; TRBD1 matches 10 bases. The V gene's germline CDR1 is SGHNT and CDR2 YENEEA. The CDR3 runs 16 residues. CDR3 residues: CASSLGGTGAADTQYF. CDR3 nucleotides: TGTGCCAGTAGCTTAGGCGGGACAGGGGCGGCAGATACGCAGTATTTT. Variable domain in full (rest from reference TRBV11-3 and TRBJ2-3): EAGVVQSPRYKIIEKKQPVAFWCNPISGHNTLYWYLQNLGQGPELLIRYENEEAVDDSQLPKDRFSAERLKGVDSTLKIQPAELGDSAVYLCASSLGGTGAADTQYFGPGTRLTVL.

This clone has a handful of counts. The chain has TRBV28 and TRBJ2-2; possibly TRBD2 for D (5 bases). The CDR3 runs to 13 residues. CDR1 is MDHEN, CDR2 SYDVKM, per germline. V was clipped by 5 bases and J by 4 bases, with 8 bases between them. As DNA, the CDR3 is TGTGCCAGCAGTCCCCGGGGCACCGGGGAGCTGTTTTTT. Protein product: CASSPRGTGELFF. Using reference TRBV28 and TRBJ2-2 for the parts outside the CDR3, the full variable domain is DVKVTQSSRYLVKRTGEKVFLECVQDMDHENMFWYRQDPGLGLRLIYFSYDVKMKEKGDIPEGYSVSREKKERFSLILESASTNQTSMYLCASSPRGTGELFFGEGSRLTVL.

This sequence joins TRBV14 and TRBJ2-1; 13 bases are a match to TRBD2. J lost 6 bases, V lost 4 bases, and 15 bases had no gene match. Germline assignment: CDR1 SGHDN and CDR2 FVKESK. The CDR3 has 19 residues. CDR3 DNA sequence: TGTGCCAGCAGCCCCGGAGGAACGACTAGCGGGAGGAGGTTCAATGAGCAGTTCTTC. Protein: CASSPGGTTSGRRFNEQFF.

This clone was seen just once. The rearrangement links TRBV14 to TRBJ2-3, with TRBD1 matching 7 bases. The trim removed 2 bases at V and 0 bases at J, leaving 8 bases unmatched. In germline, CDR1 is SGHDN, CDR2 FVKESK. CDR3 length: 17 residues. The CDR3 reads CASSQSRDSFSTDTQYF. The CDR3 nucleotides read TGTGCCAGCAGCCAAAGCCGGGACAGCTTTAGCACAGATACGCAGTATTTT.

The rearrangement uses TRBV5-6 and TRBJ2-2, with a tentative D call TRBD1 (6 bases). Germline lookup yields CDR1 SGHDT and CDR2 YYEEEE. CDR3 length: 13 residues. Trimming shortened V by 7 bases and J by 5 bases, and 12 bases separated the two germline ends. The CDR3 region has the DNA TGTGCCAGCGGGGACACTTGGACCGGGGAGCTGTTTTTT. Residues: CASGDTWTGELFF.

V is TRBV23-1 and J is TRBJ1-5; no reliable D call. TRBV23-1 is annotated as an ORF whose role is uncertain. This CDR3 contains 16 residues. V was shortened by 0 bases and J by 0 bases, with 9 bases between the two germline ends. The CDR3 is CASSQSMPLSNQPQHF. The CDR3, as DNA: TGCGCCAGCAGTCAATCTATGCCACTTAGCAATCAGCCCCAGCATTTT.

In its sample, this clone was seen a few times. This chain connects TRBV6-5 to TRBJ2-7, with D possibly TRBD1 on 5 matching bases. V lost 5 bases, J lost 4 bases, and 6 bases lay in between. Germline V lookup: CDR1 MNHEY, CDR2 SVGAGI. CDR3 length: 11 amino acids. CDR3 bases: TGTGCCAGCAGTGACAGTTACGAGCAGTACTTC. This sequence encodes CASSDSYEQYF.

The chain carries TRBV7-2 and TRBJ1-4; D ambiguous. The CDR3 runs 16 residues. The V gene lost 5 bases and the J gene lost 3 bases, with 16 bases spanning the gap. Germline loops: CDR1 SGHTA, CDR2 FQGNSA. CDR3 coding DNA: TGTGCCAGCAGCCTTGAAGCGGGCTGGGCTAATGAAAAACTGTTTTTT. This sequence encodes CASSLEAGWANEKLFF.

V usage is TRBV28 and J usage is TRBJ1-3; 8 nucleotides agree with TRBD1. This CDR3 region has 15 residues. Trimming cost V 5 bases and J 4 bases; bases outside gene matches: 7. Germline V gives CDR1 MDHEN, CDR2 SYDVKM. The DNA for the CDR3 is TGTGCCAGCAGTAGGGACAGGAATATGGGAAACACCATATATTTT. Translated: CASSRDRNMGNTIYF.

A note on this clone: The junction departs from germline at one end; a sequencing error may be responsible. The chain employs TRBV27 and TRBJ1-5; D ambiguous. The germline CDR1 and CDR2 sequences are MNHEY and SMNVEV (reference sequence). The length of the CDR3 is 14 residues. The DNA of the CDR3 is TGTGCCAGCAGTTTATCACGGGGTCCCCAGCTCCAGCATTTT. Translated: CASSLSRGPQLQHF.

The chain combines TRBV19 with TRBJ2-7; D unclear. The V gene lost 4 bases and the J gene lost 3 bases, with 19 bases spanning the gap. From germline, CDR1 is LNHDA and CDR2 SQIVND (reference sequence). This CDR3 has 16 residues. CDR3 loop: CASSTRNSVPLYEQYF. CDR3 nucleotide sequence: TGTGCCAGTAGTACCCGAAACTCGGTTCCGCTCTACGAGCAGTACTTC. The variable domain in full, completed from reference TRBV19 and TRBJ2-7, reads DGGITQSPKYLFRKEGQNVTLSCEQNLNHDAMYWYRQDPGQGLRLIYYSQIVNDFQKGDIAEGYSVSREKKESFPLTVTSAQKNPTAFYLCASSTRNSVPLYEQYFGPGTRLTVT.